This T cell receptor beta chain was identified during a study of T cell responses to AZD1222 COVID-19 vaccine. Study information: Recipients boosted at about 4 weeks or about 12 weeks are pooled.

Study findings and constraints: The donor group comprised mostly white British people and more females; the analysis possibly underestimated clonal diversity. With two AZD1222 doses given, Spike-specific TCR breadth and depth both rose. CD4 TCRs associated with vaccination spanned spike, dominating at 160-218 and 743-854.

Produced via immunoSEQ multiplex PCR; TCRdb's table is partial and in-frame only. This sample has some 140,000 clones, with 90% found just once. CDR1 is KGHSH, CDR2 LQKENI, per germline. The CDR3 totals 17 residues. Trimming removed 4 bases from V and 0 bases from J; junction bases left unmatched: 9. Turning to this clone: Its antigen is currently unknown.

Sequenced material: peripheral blood, taken on day 0 of AZD1222 vaccination. V and J are TRBV18 and TRBJ1-3; TRBD1 agrees at 7 bases. The TCR comes from an adult in good health. Here the CDR3 DNA reads TGTGCCAGCTCACGCGACAGGGCCGACTCCTCTGGAAACACCATATATTTT. Protein product: CASSRDRADSSGNTIYF.